This T cell receptor (beta chain) is from a study of memory CD4+ T cells and cytomegalovirus serostatus. The CDR3 has 14 residues. V trimming: 7 bases; J trimming: 4 bases; junction bases outside the gene matches: 11. CDR1 and CDR2 (germline): SQVTM, ANQGSEA. This clone was seen a single time. The sort gate was single viable CD3+CD4+CD8-CD45RO+ cells for memory CD4+ T cells. CMV serostatus came from serum IgG against pp150, pp28, p38, p52. Method: immunoSEQ multiplex PCR; TCRdb's copy keeps in-frame clones and lacks some. The table shows some 87,000 clones, with about 80% occurring only once. The source is an adult in good health and CMV-seropositive. The chain employs TRBV29-1 and TRBJ2-7, with TRBD1 matching over 9 bases. Source material: memory CD4+ T cells from blood. DNA for the CDR3: TGCAGCGCCCAGAGCGCGGACAGGGGTTACGAGCAGTACTTC. Residues: CSAQSADRGYEQYF.